This is a list of T cell receptor beta chains from one sample in a study of blood T cell repertoires in COVID-19. TCRdb's copy holds only in-frame clones and misses some; the assay was immunoSEQ multiplex PCR. The sample has about 230,000 clones; around 83% are singletons. Sequences were obtained from peripheral blood. Receptors originate from a man between 35 and 55 years old with active or convalescent COVID-19. Both conserved end residues are part of each CDR3. D genes are given only for firm matches. Part of the rows lack a size; the others show once, few, many or a class for expanded clones.

cdr3_length: 17
v_call: TRBV24-1
d_call: -
j_call: TRBJ1-2
clone_size: -
cdr3_aa: CATSGWEGDTTNYGYTF
cdr3_nt: TGTGCCACCAGTGGCTGGGAGGGAGACACTACTAACTATGGCTACACCTTC

cdr3_length: 15
v_call: TRBV28
d_call: TRBD1
j_call: TRBJ1-2
clone_size: -
cdr3_aa: CASSPTGAGSKGYTF
cdr3_nt: TGTGCCAGCAGTCCGACAGGGGCGGGATCGAAAGGCTACACCTTC

cdr3_length: 17
v_call: TRBV11-3
d_call: -
j_call: TRBJ1-3
clone_size: -
cdr3_aa: CASSLWDTVESGNTIYF
cdr3_nt: TGTGCCAGCAGCTTATGGGACACGGTAGAGTCTGGAAACACCATATATTTT

cdr3_length: 14
v_call: TRBV2
d_call: -
j_call: TRBJ2-7
clone_size: -
cdr3_aa: CASSDVDGTYEQYF
cdr3_nt: TGTGCCAGCAGTGATGTTGACGGGACCTACGAGCAGTACTTC

cdr3_length: 13
v_call: TRBV3-1/TRBV3-2
d_call: TRBD1
j_call: TRBJ2-1
clone_size: once
cdr3_aa: CASRGTGTSPQFF
cdr3_nt: TGTGCCAGCAGAGGGACAGGGACATCCCCCCAGTTCTTC

cdr3_length: 15
v_call: TRBV7-6
d_call: TRBD1
j_call: TRBJ2-7
clone_size: -
cdr3_aa: CASSSPHAGGYEQYF
cdr3_nt: TGTGCCAGCAGCTCTCCCCACGCAGGGGGCTACGAGCAGTACTTC

cdr3_length: 13
v_call: TRBV10-3
d_call: TRBD1
j_call: TRBJ2-7
clone_size: once
cdr3_aa: CAIRDRGFGEQYF
cdr3_nt: TGTGCCATCAGGGACAGGGGATTTGGCGAGCAGTACTTC

cdr3_length: 15
v_call: TRBV20-1
d_call: TRBD2
j_call: TRBJ2-7
clone_size: -
cdr3_aa: CSASGVAGVSNEQYF
cdr3_nt: TGCAGTGCTAGTGGGGTAGCGGGAGTTAGCAACGAGCAGTACTTC

cdr3_length: 13
v_call: TRBV7-3
d_call: TRBD1
j_call: TRBJ2-2
clone_size: -
cdr3_aa: CASSSTGGGELFF
cdr3_nt: TGTGCCAGCAGCTCTACAGGGGGCGGGGAGCTGTTTTTT

cdr3_length: 14
v_call: TRBV7-9
d_call: -
j_call: TRBJ1-1
clone_size: -
cdr3_aa: CASSISGKNTEAFF
cdr3_nt: TGTGCCAGCAGCATATCCGGGAAGAACACTGAAGCTTTCTTT

cdr3_length: 15
v_call: TRBV5-1
d_call: -
j_call: TRBJ1-1
clone_size: -
cdr3_aa: CASSAADFGNTEAFF
cdr3_nt: TGCGCCAGCAGCGCGGCGGACTTTGGGAACACTGAAGCTTTCTTT

cdr3_length: 14
v_call: TRBV28
d_call: -
j_call: TRBJ1-5
clone_size: -
cdr3_aa: CASSVPQVGQPQHF
cdr3_nt: TGTGCCAGCAGTGTACCACAGGTAGGACAGCCCCAGCATTTT

cdr3_length: 16
v_call: TRBV4-1
d_call: TRBD1
j_call: TRBJ1-3
clone_size: once
cdr3_aa: CASSQVQGAVGNTIYF
cdr3_nt: TGCGCCAGCAGCCAAGTACAGGGGGCGGTTGGAAACACCATATATTTT

cdr3_length: 15
v_call: TRBV18
d_call: -
j_call: TRBJ2-7
clone_size: once
cdr3_aa: CASSPVFLAAYEQYF
cdr3_nt: TGTGCCAGCTCACCTGTCTTCCTGGCCGCCTACGAGCAGTACTTC

cdr3_length: 15
v_call: TRBV18
d_call: TRBD2
j_call: TRBJ2-1
clone_size: -
cdr3_aa: CASSATSSPYNEQFF
cdr3_nt: TGTGCCAGCTCAGCGACTAGCAGCCCTTACAATGAGCAGTTCTTC

cdr3_length: 16
v_call: TRBV30
d_call: -
j_call: TRBJ1-1
clone_size: few
cdr3_aa: CAWSVRWTGMNTEAFF
cdr3_nt: TGTGCCTGGAGTGTACGATGGACGGGGATGAACACTGAAGCTTTCTTT

cdr3_length: 14
v_call: TRBV10-3
d_call: TRBD1
j_call: TRBJ1-2
clone_size: -
cdr3_aa: CAIRRTGDSYGYTF
cdr3_nt: TGTGCCATCAGACGGACAGGGGATAGCTATGGCTACACCTTC

cdr3_length: 14
v_call: TRBV6-5
d_call: -
j_call: TRBJ1-4
clone_size: -
cdr3_aa: CASSLGRNDEKLFF
cdr3_nt: TGTGCCAGCAGTCTAGGGAGGAATGATGAAAAACTGTTTTTT

cdr3_length: 17
v_call: TRBV4-3
d_call: -
j_call: TRBJ2-1
clone_size: -
cdr3_aa: CASSQEAARGSYNEQFF
cdr3_nt: TGCGCCAGCAGCCAAGAGGCGGCCAGGGGCTCCTACAATGAGCAGTTCTTC

cdr3_length: 14
v_call: TRBV19
d_call: -
j_call: TRBJ2-5
clone_size: -
cdr3_aa: CASSINYGQETQYF
cdr3_nt: TGTGCCAGTAGTATTAACTACGGACAAGAGACCCAGTACTTC

cdr3_length: 18
v_call: TRBV9
d_call: -
j_call: TRBJ2-3
clone_size: -
cdr3_aa: CASSLKLDTYTSTDTQYF
cdr3_nt: TGTGCCAGCAGCCTGAAGTTGGACACCTACACTAGCACAGATACGCAGTATTTT

cdr3_length: 13
v_call: TRBV6-5
d_call: TRBD1
j_call: TRBJ1-1
clone_size: -
cdr3_aa: CASEGTGSTEAFF
cdr3_nt: TGTGCCAGCGAGGGGACAGGAAGCACTGAAGCTTTCTTT

cdr3_length: 13
v_call: TRBV5-5
d_call: -
j_call: TRBJ2-7
clone_size: few
cdr3_aa: CASSQDGTYEQYF
cdr3_nt: TGTGCCAGCAGCCAGGACGGGACCTACGAGCAGTACTTC

cdr3_length: 16
v_call: TRBV3-1/TRBV3-2
d_call: -
j_call: TRBJ1-3
clone_size: -
cdr3_aa: CASSQEWQGAGNTIYF
cdr3_nt: TGTGCCAGCAGCCAAGAGTGGCAGGGTGCTGGAAACACCATATATTTT

cdr3_length: 13
v_call: TRBV6-2/TRBV6-3
d_call: -
j_call: TRBJ1-2
clone_size: -
cdr3_aa: CASSSLQGFGYTF
cdr3_nt: TGTGCCAGCAGTTCCCTCCAGGGGTTTGGCTACACCTTC

cdr3_length: 15
v_call: TRBV5-6
d_call: -
j_call: TRBJ1-5
clone_size: -
cdr3_aa: CASSLGQGIDQPQHF
cdr3_nt: TGTGCCAGCAGCTTGGGGCAGGGGATTGATCAGCCCCAGCATTTT

cdr3_length: 14
v_call: TRBV6-2/TRBV6-3
d_call: TRBD1
j_call: TRBJ1-5
clone_size: -
cdr3_aa: CASSPGTVNQPQHF
cdr3_nt: TGTGCCAGCAGCCCGGGGACAGTTAATCAGCCCCAGCATTTT

cdr3_length: 11
v_call: TRBV30
d_call: -
j_call: TRBJ2-1
clone_size: -
cdr3_aa: CAWTKYNEQFF
cdr3_nt: TGTGCCTGGACTAAATACAATGAGCAGTTCTTC

cdr3_length: 16
v_call: TRBV30
d_call: TRBD1
j_call: TRBJ1-5
clone_size: -
cdr3_aa: CAWTKRGQEFNQPQHF
cdr3_nt: TGTGCCTGGACCAAAAGGGGGCAAGAGTTCAATCAGCCCCAGCATTTT

cdr3_length: 14
v_call: TRBV5-1
d_call: -
j_call: TRBJ1-1
clone_size: -
cdr3_aa: CASSHGGTNTEAFF
cdr3_nt: TGCGCCAGCAGCCACGGGGGTACGAACACTGAAGCTTTCTTT

cdr3_length: 14
v_call: TRBV18
d_call: -
j_call: TRBJ2-7
clone_size: few
cdr3_aa: CASSPGRERHEQYF
cdr3_nt: TGTGCCAGCTCACCGGGAAGGGAGAGACACGAGCAGTACTTC

cdr3_length: 16
v_call: TRBV11-3
d_call: TRBD2
j_call: TRBJ2-1
clone_size: -
cdr3_aa: CASSLLAGAVGHEQFF
cdr3_nt: TGTGCCAGCAGCTTATTAGCGGGAGCGGTGGGCCATGAGCAGTTCTTC

cdr3_length: 15
v_call: TRBV6-1
d_call: -
j_call: TRBJ1-5
clone_size: -
cdr3_aa: CASSEGQGSNQPQHF
cdr3_nt: TGTGCCAGCAGTGAAGGGCAGGGCAGCAATCAGCCCCAGCATTTT

cdr3_length: 13
v_call: TRBV15
d_call: -
j_call: TRBJ2-7
clone_size: -
cdr3_aa: CATSRESGYEQYF
cdr3_nt: TGTGCCACCAGCAGAGAGAGTGGCTACGAGCAGTACTTC

cdr3_length: 12
v_call: TRBV2
d_call: TRBD1
j_call: TRBJ2-7
clone_size: -
cdr3_aa: CASRQRGPEQYF
cdr3_nt: TGTGCCAGCAGGCAGAGGGGGCCCGAGCAGTACTTC

cdr3_length: 14
v_call: TRBV24-1
d_call: TRBD1
j_call: TRBJ2-7
clone_size: -
cdr3_aa: CATSEGQGPNEQYF
cdr3_nt: TGTGCCACCAGTGAAGGACAGGGGCCCAACGAGCAGTACTTC

cdr3_length: 14
v_call: TRBV30
d_call: -
j_call: TRBJ1-1
clone_size: -
cdr3_aa: CAWSVYTGWTEAFF
cdr3_nt: TGTGCCTGGAGTGTTTATACAGGGTGGACTGAAGCTTTCTTT

cdr3_length: 17
v_call: TRBV24-1
d_call: TRBD1
j_call: TRBJ2-1
clone_size: -
cdr3_aa: CATSANDGQGALNEQFF
cdr3_nt: TGTGCCACCAGTGCAAATGACGGTCAGGGGGCTTTGAATGAGCAGTTCTTC

cdr3_length: 15
v_call: TRBV21-1
d_call: -
j_call: TRBJ2-7
clone_size: -
cdr3_aa: CASSSITGSAYEQYF
cdr3_nt: TGTGCCAGCAGCAGTATCACAGGCTCGGCCTACGAGCAGTACTTC

cdr3_length: 14
v_call: TRBV28
d_call: -
j_call: TRBJ1-2
clone_size: -
cdr3_aa: CASSLVRGGGGYTF
cdr3_nt: TGTGCCAGCAGTTTGGTTAGGGGAGGGGGTGGCTACACCTTC

cdr3_length: 13
v_call: TRBV7-8
d_call: -
j_call: TRBJ2-7
clone_size: -
cdr3_aa: CASSLAQFYEQYF
cdr3_nt: TGTGCCAGCAGCTTAGCCCAGTTCTACGAGCAGTACTTC